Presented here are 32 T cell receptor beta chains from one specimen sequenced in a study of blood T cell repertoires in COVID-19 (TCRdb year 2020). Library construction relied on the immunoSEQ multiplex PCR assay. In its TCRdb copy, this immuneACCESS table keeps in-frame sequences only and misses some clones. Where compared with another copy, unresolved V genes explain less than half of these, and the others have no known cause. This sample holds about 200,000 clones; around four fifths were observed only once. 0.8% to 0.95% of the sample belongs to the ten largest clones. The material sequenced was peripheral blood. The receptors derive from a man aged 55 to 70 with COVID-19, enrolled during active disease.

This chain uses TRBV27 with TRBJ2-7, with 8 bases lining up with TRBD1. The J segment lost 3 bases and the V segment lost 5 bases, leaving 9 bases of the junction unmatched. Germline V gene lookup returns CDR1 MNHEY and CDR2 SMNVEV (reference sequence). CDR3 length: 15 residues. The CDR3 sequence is CASSPRTGTLYEQYF. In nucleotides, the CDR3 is TGTGCCAGCAGTCCCCGGACAGGGACCCTCTACGAGCAGTACTTC.

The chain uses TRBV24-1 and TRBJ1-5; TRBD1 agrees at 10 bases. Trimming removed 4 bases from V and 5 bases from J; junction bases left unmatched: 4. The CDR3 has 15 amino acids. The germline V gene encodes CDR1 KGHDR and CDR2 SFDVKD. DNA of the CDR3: TGTGCCACCAGTGACAGGGACAGGGGAGATCAGCCCCAGCATTTT. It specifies CATSDRDRGDQPQHF.

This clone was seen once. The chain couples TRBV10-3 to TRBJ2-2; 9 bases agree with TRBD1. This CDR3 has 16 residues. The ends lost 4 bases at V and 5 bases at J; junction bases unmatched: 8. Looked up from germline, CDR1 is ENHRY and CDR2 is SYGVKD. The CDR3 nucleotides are TGTGCCATCAGTGTGGGGGGACAGGGAGAAACCGGGGAGCTGTTTTTT. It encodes CAISVGGQGETGELFF.

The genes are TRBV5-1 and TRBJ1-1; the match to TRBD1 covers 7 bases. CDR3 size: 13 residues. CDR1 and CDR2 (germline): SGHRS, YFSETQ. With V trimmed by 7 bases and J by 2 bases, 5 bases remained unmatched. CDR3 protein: CASRRQGNTEAFF. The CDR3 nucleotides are TGCGCCAGCCGAAGACAGGGCAACACTGAAGCTTTCTTT.

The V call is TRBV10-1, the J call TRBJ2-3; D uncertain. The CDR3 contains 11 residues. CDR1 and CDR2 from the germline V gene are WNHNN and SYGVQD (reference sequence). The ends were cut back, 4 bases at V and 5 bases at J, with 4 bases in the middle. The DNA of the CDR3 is TGCGCCAGCAGTGGAGTAGATACGCAGTATTTT. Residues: CASSGVDTQYF.

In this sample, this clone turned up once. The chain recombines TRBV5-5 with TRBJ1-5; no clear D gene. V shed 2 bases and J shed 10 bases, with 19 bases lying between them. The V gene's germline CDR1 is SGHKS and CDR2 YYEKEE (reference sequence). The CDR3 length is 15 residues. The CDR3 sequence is CASSLGGREVDPQHF. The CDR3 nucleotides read TGTGCCAGCAGCTTAGGAGGACGGGAAGTTGATCCCCAGCATTTT. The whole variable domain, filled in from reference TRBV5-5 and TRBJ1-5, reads DAGVTQSPTHLIKTRGQQVTLRCSPISGHKSVSWYQQVLGQGPQFIFQYYEKEERGRGNFPDRFSARQFPNYSSELNVNALLLGDSALYLCASSLGGREVDPQHFGDGTRLSIL.

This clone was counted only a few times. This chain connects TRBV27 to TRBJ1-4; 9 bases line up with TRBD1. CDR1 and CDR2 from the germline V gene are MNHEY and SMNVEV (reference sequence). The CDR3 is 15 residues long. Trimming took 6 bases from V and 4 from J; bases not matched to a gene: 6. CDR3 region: CASRQTGGVNEKLFF. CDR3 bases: TGTGCCAGCAGACAAACAGGGGGCGTTAATGAAAAACTGTTTTTT.

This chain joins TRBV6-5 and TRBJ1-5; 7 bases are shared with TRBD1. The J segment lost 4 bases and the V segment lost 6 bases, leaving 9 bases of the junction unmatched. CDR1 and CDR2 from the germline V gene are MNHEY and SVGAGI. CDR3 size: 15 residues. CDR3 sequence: CASRKQGIGNQPQHF. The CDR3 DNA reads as TGTGCCAGCAGAAAACAGGGGATAGGGAATCAGCCCCAGCATTTT.

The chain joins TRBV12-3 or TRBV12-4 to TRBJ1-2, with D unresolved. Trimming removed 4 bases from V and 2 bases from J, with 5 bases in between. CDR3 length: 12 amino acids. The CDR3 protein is CASSSGNYGYTF. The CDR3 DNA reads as TGTGCCAGCAGTTCGGGAAACTATGGCTACACCTTC.

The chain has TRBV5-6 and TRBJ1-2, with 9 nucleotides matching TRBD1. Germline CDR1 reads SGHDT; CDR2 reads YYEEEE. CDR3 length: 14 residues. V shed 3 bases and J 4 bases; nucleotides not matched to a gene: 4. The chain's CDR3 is CASSWDRAAYGYTF. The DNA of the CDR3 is TGTGCCAGCAGCTGGGACAGGGCCGCCTATGGCTACACCTTC. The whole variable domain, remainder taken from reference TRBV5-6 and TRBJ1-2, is DAGVTQSPTHLIKTRGQQVTLRCSPKSGHDTVSWYQQALGQGPQFIFQYYEEEERQRGNFPDRFSGHQFPNYSSELNVNALLLGDSALYLCASSWDRAAYGYTFGSGTRLTVV.

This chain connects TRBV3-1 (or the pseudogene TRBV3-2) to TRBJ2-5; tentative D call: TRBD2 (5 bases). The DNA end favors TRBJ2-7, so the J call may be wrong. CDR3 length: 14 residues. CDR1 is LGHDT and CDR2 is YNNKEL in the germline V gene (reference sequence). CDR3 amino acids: CASSQEGSSYEQYF. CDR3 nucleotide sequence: TGTGCCAGCAGCCAAGAAGGGAGCTCCTACGAGCAGTACTTC.

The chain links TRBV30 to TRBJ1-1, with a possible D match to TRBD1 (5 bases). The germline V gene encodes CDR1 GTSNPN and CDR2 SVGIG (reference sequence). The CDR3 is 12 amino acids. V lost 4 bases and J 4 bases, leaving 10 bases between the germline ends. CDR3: CAWMEGITEAFF. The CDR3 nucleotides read TGTGCCTGGATGGAGGGGATCACTGAAGCTTTCTTT.

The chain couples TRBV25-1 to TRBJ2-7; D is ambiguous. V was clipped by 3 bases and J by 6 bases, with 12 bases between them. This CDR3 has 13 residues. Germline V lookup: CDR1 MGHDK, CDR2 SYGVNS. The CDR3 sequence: CASSERTVFEQYF. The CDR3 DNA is TGTGCCAGCAGTGAGCGAACAGTCTTCGAGCAGTACTTC.

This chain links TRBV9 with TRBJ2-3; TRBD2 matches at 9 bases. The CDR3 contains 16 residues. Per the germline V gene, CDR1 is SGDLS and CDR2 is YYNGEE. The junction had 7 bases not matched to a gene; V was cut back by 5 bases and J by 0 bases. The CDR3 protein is CASSLAGLASTDTQYF. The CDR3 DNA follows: TGTGCCAGCAGTCTAGCGGGACTCGCTAGCACAGATACGCAGTATTTT.

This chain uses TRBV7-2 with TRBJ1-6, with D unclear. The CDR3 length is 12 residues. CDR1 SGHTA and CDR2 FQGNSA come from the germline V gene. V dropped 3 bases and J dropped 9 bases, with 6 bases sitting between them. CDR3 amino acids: CASSFPISPLHF. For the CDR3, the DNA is TGTGCCAGCAGCTTTCCTATTTCACCCCTCCACTTT. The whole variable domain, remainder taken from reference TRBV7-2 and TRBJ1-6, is GAGVSQSPSNKVTEKGKDVELRCDPISGHTALYWYRQSLGQGLEFLIYFQGNSAPDKSGLPSDRFSAERTGGSVSTLTIQRTQQEDSAVYLCASSFPISPLHFGNGTRLTVT.

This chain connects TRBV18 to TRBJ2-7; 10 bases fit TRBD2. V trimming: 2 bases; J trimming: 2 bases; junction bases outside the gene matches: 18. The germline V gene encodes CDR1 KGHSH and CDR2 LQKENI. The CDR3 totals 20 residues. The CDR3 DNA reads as TGTGCCAGCTCACCAACGAAATCCGGGACTAGCGTAGAAAATCCCTACGAGCAGTACTTC. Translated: CASSPTKSGTSVENPYEQYF.

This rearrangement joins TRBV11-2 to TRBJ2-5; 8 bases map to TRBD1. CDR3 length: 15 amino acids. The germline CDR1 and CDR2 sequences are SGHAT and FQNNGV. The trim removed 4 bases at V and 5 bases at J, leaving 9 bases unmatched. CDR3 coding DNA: TGTGCCAGCAGCTGGTCGGACAGGGCCAGCGAGACCCAGTACTTC. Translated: CASSWSDRASETQYF.

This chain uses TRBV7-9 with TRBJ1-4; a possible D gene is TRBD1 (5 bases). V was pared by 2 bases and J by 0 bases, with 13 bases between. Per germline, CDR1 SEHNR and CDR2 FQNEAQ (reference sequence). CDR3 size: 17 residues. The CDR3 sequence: CASSLIVGLSTNEKLFF. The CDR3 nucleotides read TGTGCCAGCAGCTTAATCGTGGGGCTATCAACTAATGAAAAACTGTTTTTT.

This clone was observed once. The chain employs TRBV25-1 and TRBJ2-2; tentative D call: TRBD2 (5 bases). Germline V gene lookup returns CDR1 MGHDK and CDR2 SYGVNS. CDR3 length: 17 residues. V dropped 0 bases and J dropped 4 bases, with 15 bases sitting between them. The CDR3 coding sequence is TGTGCCAGCAGTGAATATGGAGGCGGACGGAGCACCGGGGAGCTGTTTTTT. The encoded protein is CASSEYGGGRSTGELFF.

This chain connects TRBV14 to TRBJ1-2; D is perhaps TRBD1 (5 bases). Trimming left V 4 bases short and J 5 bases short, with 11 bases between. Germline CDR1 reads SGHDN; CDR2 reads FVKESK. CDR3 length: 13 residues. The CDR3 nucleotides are TGTGCCAGCAGCCCGCTCGCAGGGTATGGCTACACCTTC. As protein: CASSPLAGYGYTF.

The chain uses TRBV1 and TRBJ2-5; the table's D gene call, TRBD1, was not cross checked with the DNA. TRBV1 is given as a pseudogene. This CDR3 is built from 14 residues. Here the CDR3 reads CTSSLTGVEETQYF. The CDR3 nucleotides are TGCACCAGCAGCCTCACAGGGGTCGAAGAGACCCAGTACTTC.

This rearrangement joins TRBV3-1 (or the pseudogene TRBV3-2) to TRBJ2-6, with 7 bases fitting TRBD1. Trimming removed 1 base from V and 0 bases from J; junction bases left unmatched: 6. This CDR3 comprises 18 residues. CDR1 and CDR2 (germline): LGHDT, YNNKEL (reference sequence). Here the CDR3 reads CASSQVWTGSSGANVLTF. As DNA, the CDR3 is TGTGCCAGCAGCCAAGTCTGGACAGGTTCCTCTGGGGCCAACGTCCTGACTTTC.

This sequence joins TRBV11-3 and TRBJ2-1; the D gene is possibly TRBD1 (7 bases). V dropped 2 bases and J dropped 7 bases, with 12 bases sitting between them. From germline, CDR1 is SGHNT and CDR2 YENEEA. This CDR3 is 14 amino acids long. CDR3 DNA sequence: TGTGCCAGCAGCTTACAGGGGGGTCAGAATGAGCAGTTCTTC. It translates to CASSLQGGQNEQFF.

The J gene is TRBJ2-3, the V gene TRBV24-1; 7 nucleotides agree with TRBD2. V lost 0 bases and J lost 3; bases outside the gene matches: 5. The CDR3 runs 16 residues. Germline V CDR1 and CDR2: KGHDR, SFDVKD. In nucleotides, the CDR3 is TGTGCCACCAGTGATTTGTCCGGGAGGACTACAGATACGCAGTATTTT. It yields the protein CATSDLSGRTTDTQYF.

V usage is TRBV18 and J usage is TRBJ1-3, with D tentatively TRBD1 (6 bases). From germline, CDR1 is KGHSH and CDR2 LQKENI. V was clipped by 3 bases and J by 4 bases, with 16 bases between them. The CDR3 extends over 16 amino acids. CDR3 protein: CASSPARDNRGNTIYF. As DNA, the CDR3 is TGTGCCAGCTCACCGGCCCGGGACAACAGAGGAAACACCATATATTTT.

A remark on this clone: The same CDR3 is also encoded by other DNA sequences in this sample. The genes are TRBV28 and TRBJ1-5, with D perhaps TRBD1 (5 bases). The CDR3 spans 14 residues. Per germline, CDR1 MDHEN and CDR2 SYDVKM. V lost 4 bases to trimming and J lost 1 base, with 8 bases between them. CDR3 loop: CASSSGGSNQPQHF. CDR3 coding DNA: TGTGCCAGCAGTTCCGGGGGAAGCAATCAGCCCCAGCATTTT. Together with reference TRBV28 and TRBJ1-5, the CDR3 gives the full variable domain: DVKVTQSSRYLVKRTGEKVFLECVQDMDHENMFWYRQDPGLGLRLIYFSYDVKMKEKGDIPEGYSVSREKKERFSLILESASTNQTSMYLCASSSGGSNQPQHFGDGTRLSIL.

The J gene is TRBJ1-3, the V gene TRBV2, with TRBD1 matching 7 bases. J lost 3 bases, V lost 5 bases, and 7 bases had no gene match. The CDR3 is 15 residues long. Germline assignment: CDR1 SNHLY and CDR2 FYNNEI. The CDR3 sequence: CASSRETGFGNTIYF. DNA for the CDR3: TGTGCCAGCAGTCGTGAGACAGGGTTTGGAAACACCATATATTTT.

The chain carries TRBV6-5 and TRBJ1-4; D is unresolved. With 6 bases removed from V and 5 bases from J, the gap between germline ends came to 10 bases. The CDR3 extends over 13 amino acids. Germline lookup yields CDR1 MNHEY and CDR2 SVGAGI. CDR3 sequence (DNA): TGTGCCAGCAGAAGAGGAACGAATGAAAAACTGTTTTTT. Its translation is CASRRGTNEKLFF.

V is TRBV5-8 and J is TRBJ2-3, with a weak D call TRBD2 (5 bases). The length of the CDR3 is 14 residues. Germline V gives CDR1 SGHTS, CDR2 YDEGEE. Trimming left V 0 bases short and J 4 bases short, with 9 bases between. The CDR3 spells CASSLGRDSDTQYF. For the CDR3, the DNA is TGTGCCAGCAGCTTGGGACGGGATTCAGATACGCAGTATTTT.

CDR3 region: CASSLASGGNTEAFF. CDR3 nucleotide sequence: TGCGCCAGCAGCTTGGCCTCCGGGGGAAACACTGAAGCTTTCTTT. This chain links TRBV5-1 with TRBJ1-1; TRBD1 might be the D (5 bases). This CDR3 comprises 15 residues. CDR1 is SGHRS, CDR2 YFSETQ, per germline. V shed 0 bases and J shed 2 bases, with 11 bases lying between them.

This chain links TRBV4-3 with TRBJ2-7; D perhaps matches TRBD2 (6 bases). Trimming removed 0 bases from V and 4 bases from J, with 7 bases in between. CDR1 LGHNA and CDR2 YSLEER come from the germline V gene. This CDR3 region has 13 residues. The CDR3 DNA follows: TGCGCCAGCAGCCAAGAGGGGGGATACGAGCAGTACTTC. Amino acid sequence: CASSQEGGYEQYF.

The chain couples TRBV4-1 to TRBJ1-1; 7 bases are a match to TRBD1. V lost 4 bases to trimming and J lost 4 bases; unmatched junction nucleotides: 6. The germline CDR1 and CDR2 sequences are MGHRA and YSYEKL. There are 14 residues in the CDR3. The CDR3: CASSLRQGGTEAFF. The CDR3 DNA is TGCGCCAGCAGCCTCCGACAGGGAGGCACTGAAGCTTTCTTT.